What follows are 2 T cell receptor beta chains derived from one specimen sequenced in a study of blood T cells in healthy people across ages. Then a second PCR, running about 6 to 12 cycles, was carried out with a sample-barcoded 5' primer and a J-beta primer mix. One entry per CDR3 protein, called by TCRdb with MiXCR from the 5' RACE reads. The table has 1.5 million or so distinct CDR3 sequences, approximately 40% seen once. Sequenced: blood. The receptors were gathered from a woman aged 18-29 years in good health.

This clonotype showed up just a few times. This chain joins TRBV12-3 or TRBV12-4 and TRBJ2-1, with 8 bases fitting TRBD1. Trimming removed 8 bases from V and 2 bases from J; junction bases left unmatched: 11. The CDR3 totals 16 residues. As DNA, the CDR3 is TGTGCCAGCCGTACCTTGGAGACAGGGGCCTACAATGAGCAGTTCTTC. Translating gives CASRTLETGAYNEQFF.

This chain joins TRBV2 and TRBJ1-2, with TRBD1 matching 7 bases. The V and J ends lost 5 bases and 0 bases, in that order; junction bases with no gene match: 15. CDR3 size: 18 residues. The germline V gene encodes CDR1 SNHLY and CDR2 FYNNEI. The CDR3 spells CASSTTRAGDRANYGYTF. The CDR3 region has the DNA TGTGCCAGCAGTACCACTCGGGCAGGGGACAGAGCTAACTATGGCTACACCTTC. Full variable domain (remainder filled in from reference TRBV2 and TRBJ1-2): EPEVTQTPSHQVTQMGQEVILRCVPISNHLYFYWYRQILGQKVEFLVSFYNNEISEKSEIFDDQFSVERPDGSNFTLKIRSTKLEDSAMYFCASSTTRAGDRANYGYTFGSGTRLTVV.